A single sample is the source of the 26 T cell receptor beta chains below, sequenced in a study of blood T cell repertoires in COVID-19. Clones were read by immunoSEQ multiplex PCR, and TCRdb kept only the in-frame ones, dropping some. The table shows under 250,000 clones, with around 81% occurring only once. The specimen was peripheral blood. The receptor source for this set is a man in his thirties or forties who had recovered from COVID-19.

The chain recombines TRBV2 with TRBJ2-2, with TRBD2 matching 10 bases. Germline loops: CDR1 SNHLY, CDR2 FYNNEI. CDR3 length equals 14 residues. The V and J ends lost 6 bases and 7 bases, in that order; junction bases with no gene match: 5. The CDR3 DNA reads as TGTGCCAGCAGAAAGCGGGGGGGCGGCGGGGAGCTGTTTTTT. This encodes CASRKRGGGGELFF.

The rearrangement links TRBV7-2 to TRBJ1-1, with D uncertain. This CDR3 comprises 15 residues. Germline-derived CDR1 and CDR2 are SGHTA and FQGNSA. V was pared by 7 bases and J by 4 bases, with 19 bases between. CDR3 bases: TGTGCCAGCACCCTAGTTCCGGCCAGAGGCACTGAAGCTTTCTTT. It yields the protein CASTLVPARGTEAFF.

In its sample, this clone was seen many times. The V and J genes are TRBV13 and TRBJ2-7; possibly TRBD1 for D (5 bases). V lost 0 bases, J lost 2 bases, and 8 bases lay in between. The germline gives CDR1 PRHDT, CDR2 FYEKMQ (reference sequence). The length of the CDR3 is 14 residues. CDR3 residues: CASSLGTGTYEQYF. Here the CDR3 DNA reads TGTGCCAGCAGCTTAGGTACAGGAACCTACGAGCAGTACTTC.

This clone was recorded once. The rearrangement links TRBV9 to TRBJ1-5; tentative D call: TRBD1 (6 bases). The V end was cut by 1 base, the J end by 7 bases, with 12 bases between. The CDR3 runs 14 residues. Germline lookup yields CDR1 SGDLS and CDR2 YYNGEE. The CDR3 spells CASSVSGDLQPQHF. The DNA for the CDR3 is TGTGCCAGCAGCGTATCAGGGGATCTCCAGCCCCAGCATTTT.

This clone appeared a few times. The chain recombines TRBV3-1 (or the pseudogene TRBV3-2) with TRBJ2-1; D perhaps matches TRBD2 (5 bases). The CDR3 runs 15 residues. Germline lookup yields CDR1 LGHDT and CDR2 YNNKEL (reference sequence). The V end lost 0 bases, the J end lost 7 bases, and 13 bases lay between the germline ends. The CDR3 loop is CASSQDLVGVNEQFF. DNA of the CDR3: TGTGCCAGCAGCCAAGATTTGGTCGGGGTAAATGAGCAGTTCTTC.

This chain links TRBV10-1 with TRBJ2-7; 15 bases agree with TRBD2. The CDR3 spans 16 residues. V lost 2 bases, J lost 2 bases, and 1 base stayed unmatched. Germline V gene data show CDR1 as WNHNN and CDR2 as SYGVQD (reference sequence). Here the CDR3 reads CASSEGLAGGTYEQYV. The CDR3 nucleotides are TGCGCCAGCAGTGAGGGACTAGCGGGGGGGACCTACGAGCAGTACGTC.

This clone was seen a single time. The rearrangement joins TRBV27 to TRBJ2-4; D not certain. V was trimmed by 3 bases and J by 5 bases, leaving 8 bases between them. Germline V gene sequence: CDR1 MNHEY, CDR2 SMNVEV (reference sequence). CDR3 length: 13 amino acids. The CDR3 protein is CASSFGAENIQYF. In nucleotides, the CDR3 is TGTGCCAGCAGTTTCGGCGCGGAAAACATTCAGTACTTC.

This sequence joins TRBV13 and TRBJ2-7, with 7 bases lining up with TRBD1. V shed 4 bases and J 0 bases; nucleotides not matched to a gene: 6. The length of the CDR3 is 15 residues. Germline CDR1 PRHDT, CDR2 FYEKMQ (reference sequence). The CDR3 reads CASSYGQEISYEQYF. DNA of the CDR3: TGTGCCAGCAGCTACGGACAGGAAATCTCCTACGAGCAGTACTTC.

The V and J genes are TRBV19 and TRBJ2-1, with D tentatively TRBD1 (6 bases). The V gene lost 6 bases and the J gene lost 12 bases, with 21 bases spanning the gap. The CDR3 spans 14 residues. The germline V gene encodes CDR1 LNHDA and CDR2 SQIVND (reference sequence). The CDR3 DNA follows: TGTGCCAGTAGGGTCTCTACAGGGCTTTACGGGCAGTTCTTC. This gives the protein CASRVSTGLYGQFF.

This chain links TRBV20-1 with TRBJ1-3, with 8 bases identical to TRBD1. The CDR3 contains 14 residues. V trimming: 3 bases; J trimming: 3 bases; junction bases outside the gene matches: 4. Germline V gene sequence: CDR1 DFQATT, CDR2 SNEGSKA (reference sequence). In DNA, the CDR3 is TGCAGTGCTAGTACAGGGGGTAGTGGAAACACCATATATTTT. Its protein is CSASTGGSGNTIYF.

The rearrangement links TRBV28 to TRBJ1-5; possibly TRBD1 for D (6 bases). Per the germline V gene, CDR1 is MDHEN and CDR2 is SYDVKM. The CDR3 length is 14 residues. Trimming took off 1 base at V and 7 bases at J, with 11 bases between the two ends. CDR3 in DNA: TGTGCCAGCAGTTTATACCCAGGGGAACAGCCCCAGCATTTT. Residues: CASSLYPGEQPQHF.

The chain recombines TRBV24-1 with TRBJ2-3; 11 bases are shared with TRBD1. The junction had 4 bases not matched to a gene; V was cut back by 2 bases and J by 7 bases. The CDR3 spans 15 residues. The germline gives CDR1 KGHDR, CDR2 SFDVKD. Here the CDR3 reads CATSDSGTGGHTQYF. CDR3 DNA sequence: TGTGCCACCAGTGATTCCGGGACAGGGGGTCATACGCAGTATTTT.

V is TRBV3-1 (or the pseudogene TRBV3-2) and J is TRBJ2-2, with D unresolved. V was cut by 4 bases and J by 6 bases, with 9 bases left in between. Germline V gene lookup returns CDR1 LGHDT and CDR2 YNNKEL (reference sequence). This CDR3 has 13 residues. CDR3 loop: CASSLVVSGELFF. The CDR3 DNA reads as TGTGCCAGCAGCCTAGTAGTTTCCGGGGAGCTGTTTTTT.

The chain uses TRBV5-1 and TRBJ1-2; perhaps TRBD1 as D (6 bases). V lost 2 bases, J lost 6 bases, and 20 bases lay in between. The CDR3 length is 16 residues. Germline CDR1 is SGHRS and CDR2 is YFSETQ. Written as DNA, the CDR3 is TGCGCCAGCAGCTTCCAAGCGGGCGGGGGGGGCGATGGCTACACCTTC. Encoded protein: CASSFQAGGGGDGYTF.

Many counts were recorded for this clone. The chain is built from TRBV19 and TRBJ1-2; maybe TRBD1 (5 bases). Germline V gene data show CDR1 as LNHDA and CDR2 as SQIVND (reference sequence). This CDR3 contains 14 residues. Between the trimmed V and J ends, which lost 2 bases and 2 bases, there was a span of 9 bases. This CDR3 reads CASSIPGGNYGYTF. CDR3 DNA sequence: TGTGCCAGTAGTATACCGGGGGGGAACTATGGCTACACCTTC.

The chain recombines TRBV5-1 with TRBJ2-3; a possible D gene is TRBD2 (5 bases). Germline CDR1 SGHRS, CDR2 YFSETQ. The CDR3 sequence is 15 residues long. V lost 4 bases, J lost 2 bases, and 14 bases lay in between. CDR3 in amino acids: CASSPGMPNTDTQYF. CDR3 coding DNA: TGCGCCAGCAGCCCGGGGATGCCAAACACAGATACGCAGTATTTT.

As for this clone: Relative to the germline gene, one junction end is altered; a read error may explain this. J is TRBJ2-7 and V is TRBV2; D may be TRBD1 (6 bases). This CDR3 region has 15 residues. Germline V gene lookup returns CDR1 SNHLY and CDR2 FYNNEI. CDR3 DNA: TGTGCCAGCAATGAACAGGGTAAGGGATCATCCGAGCAGTACTTC. Translating gives CASNEQGKGSSEQYF.

The V gene is TRBV5-1, the J gene TRBJ1-1; D possibly corresponds to TRBD1 (5 bases). The CDR3 extends over 13 amino acids. V shed 6 bases and J shed 1 base, with 10 bases lying between them. Germline loops: CDR1 SGHRS, CDR2 YFSETQ. CDR3 nucleotide sequence: TGCGCCAGCAAAACAGGCACGAACACTGAAGCTTTCTTT. This translates into CASKTGTNTEAFF.

The J gene is TRBJ2-5, the V gene TRBV3-1 (or the pseudogene TRBV3-2), with 16 bases identical to TRBD2. Per the germline V gene, CDR1 is LGHDT and CDR2 is YNNKEL (reference sequence). The trim removed 3 bases at V and 6 bases at J, leaving 10 bases unmatched. This CDR3 has 18 residues. The CDR3 nucleotides are TGTGCCAGCAGCCATCTTCTGGGGACTAGCGGGGGGGCTAAGACCCAGTACTTC. It specifies CASSHLLGTSGGAKTQYF.

This sequence joins TRBV7-2 and TRBJ1-2, with 7 bases that match TRBD1. CDR1 and CDR2 (germline): SGHTA, FQGNSA. V shed 5 bases, J shed 12 bases, and the junction held 12 bases outside the gene matches. This CDR3 comprises 13 residues. CDR3 sequence reads: CASSPFDGTEHTF. The DNA of the CDR3 is TGTGCCAGCAGCCCATTCGACGGGACAGAGCACACCTTC.

The V gene is TRBV9, the J gene TRBJ1-5; D call uncertain. V gave up 0 bases and J gave up 4 bases, with 14 bases separating them. This CDR3 contains 16 residues. Germline-derived CDR1 and CDR2 are SGDLS and YYNGEE. For the CDR3, the DNA is TGTGCCAGCAGCGTAGTTGGCCGAACAGAAAATCAGCCCCAGCATTTT. Translating it yields CASSVVGRTENQPQHF.

The chain has TRBV20-1 and TRBJ1-2; 7 bases map to TRBD1. The V gene's germline CDR1 is DFQATT and CDR2 SNEGSKA (reference sequence). V lost 3 bases, J lost 6 bases, and 10 bases stayed unmatched. The CDR3 totals 14 residues. CDR3 in amino acids: CSASKGAPLDGYTF. The CDR3, as DNA: TGCAGTGCTAGTAAGGGGGCGCCCCTCGATGGCTACACCTTC.

The chain uses TRBV28 and TRBJ2-7, with TRBD1 matching 7 bases. V shed 7 bases, J shed 0 bases, and the junction held 9 bases outside the gene matches. CDR1 and CDR2 from the germline V gene are MDHEN and SYDVKM. CDR3 size: 15 residues. Here the CDR3 reads CASTPRTGASYEQYV. As DNA, the CDR3 is TGTGCCAGCACCCCTCGGACAGGAGCCTCCTACGAGCAGTACGTC.

The genes are TRBV18 and TRBJ1-6; TRBD1 agrees at 7 bases. Per germline, CDR1 KGHSH and CDR2 LQKENI. CDR3 length equals 14 residues. V trimming: 4 bases; J trimming: 7 bases; junction bases outside the gene matches: 4. The CDR3 reads CASSLQGKNSPLHF. The CDR3 bases are TGTGCCAGCTCACTACAGGGGAAGAATTCACCCCTCCACTTT.

V is TRBV29-1 and J is TRBJ1-4; D is unclear. CDR1 and CDR2 (germline): SQVTM, ANQGSEA. The CDR3 totals 13 residues. V was pared by 7 bases and J by 5 bases, with 14 bases between. CDR3 sequence: CSAFAAGNEKLFF. The CDR3 DNA is TGCAGCGCGTTCGCCGCCGGGAATGAAAAACTGTTTTTT.

The V call is TRBV4-2, the J call TRBJ2-3; no clear D gene. V was shortened by 0 bases and J by 4 bases, with 8 bases between the two germline ends. Germline-derived CDR1 and CDR2 are LGHNA and YNFKEQ. CDR3 length: 14 amino acids. In DNA form, the CDR3 reads TGTGCCAGCAGCCAAGACGGTCCCCCAGATACGCAGTATTTT. It specifies CASSQDGPPDTQYF.